A selection of T cell receptor beta chains follows, all from one sample in a study of cytomegalovirus exposure and HLA in healthy donors. Some clones are missing from TCRdb's copy, which holds only in-frame ones; the method was immunoSEQ multiplex PCR. This table has some 160,000 clones, roughly 79% appearing once. The source material was PBMCs. The source of these receptors is a young woman in good health and CMV-seronegative. Each CDR3 is given with its conserved first and last residue. D genes are given only for firm matches. Clone size is shown for a subset of rows, as once, few, many or a class of expanded clone.

J: TRBJ2-7; D: NA; length: 13; size: NA; V: TRBV28; DNA: TGTGCCAGCAATAAGGGGTTCTCCTACGAGCAGTACTTC; CDR3: CASNKGFSYEQYF
J: TRBJ2-7; D: TRBD2; length: 15; size: NA; V: TRBV27; DNA: TGTGCCAGCAGTTGGGGGAGCGGGGGGGCTCTCGAGCAGTACTTC; CDR3: CASSWGSGGALEQYF
J: TRBJ1-1; D: TRBD1; length: 14; size: NA; V: TRBV5-3; DNA: TGTGCCACCAACAGGGGGGGGCAGCACACTGAAGCTTTCTTT; CDR3: CATNRGGQHTEAFF
J: TRBJ1-2; D: TRBD1; length: 14; size: NA; V: TRBV27; DNA: TGTGCCAGCAGCCGACAGGGGGCAGTAGGTGGCTACACCTTC; CDR3: CASSRQGAVGGYTF
J: TRBJ2-1; D: NA; length: 11; size: NA; V: TRBV2; DNA: TGTGCCAGCAGGGGGGACACGACGCAGTTCTTC; CDR3: CASRGDTTQFF
J: TRBJ1-2; D: NA; length: 13; size: few; V: TRBV2; DNA: TGTGCCAGCACCGGGGATGGGGTTGACGGCTACACCTTC; CDR3: CASTGDGVDGYTF
J: TRBJ2-2; D: NA; length: 14; size: once; V: TRBV6-1; DNA: TGTGCCGCGGCTACAAGGACGAACACCGGGGAGCTGTTTTTT; CDR3: CAAATRTNTGELFF
J: TRBJ2-1; D: TRBD1; length: 12; size: NA; V: TRBV5-6; DNA: TGTGCCAGCAGCTTGGCCGGGACAGTAATGTTCTTC; CDR3: CASSLAGTVMFF
J: TRBJ2-1; D: TRBD2; length: 16; size: NA; V: TRBV5-6; DNA: TGTGCCAGCAGCTATAGGACTAGCGGGGTAGGGAATGAGCAGTTCTTC; CDR3: CASSYRTSGVGNEQFF
J: TRBJ1-5; D: TRBD1; length: 15; size: NA; V: TRBV10-3; DNA: TGTGCCATCAGCGACGGGACAGAGAGCAATCAGCCCCAGCATTTT; CDR3: CAISDGTESNQPQHF
J: TRBJ2-5; D: TRBD2; length: 14; size: NA; V: TRBV6-1; DNA: TGTGCCAGCAGTGAACGGGGGGGCCAAGAGACCCAGTACTTC; CDR3: CASSERGGQETQYF
J: TRBJ2-5; D: TRBD2; length: 16; size: few; V: TRBV5-1; DNA: TGCGCCAGCAGCTCTGGACTAGCGGGGGTCCAAGAGACCCAGTACTTC; CDR3: CASSSGLAGVQETQYF
J: TRBJ2-2; D: NA; length: 11; size: NA; V: TRBV11-3; DNA: TGTGCCAGCAGCCCAGGGGGGGAGCTGTTTTTT; CDR3: CASSPGGELFF
J: TRBJ1-5; D: TRBD1; length: 15; size: NA; V: TRBV7-2; DNA: TGTGCCAGCAGCCGGACAGGGAATAGCAATCAGCCCCAGCATTTT; CDR3: CASSRTGNSNQPQHF
J: TRBJ2-7; D: TRBD1; length: 16; size: NA; V: TRBV5-1; DNA: TGCGCCAGCAGCTTGAGCGGGACAGGGGTTTCCTACGAGCAGTACTTC; CDR3: CASSLSGTGVSYEQYF
J: TRBJ1-5; D: NA; length: 17; size: NA; V: TRBV7-2; DNA: TGTGCCAGCAGCTCGTTTACAGGGCTAAGAGGCAATCAGCCCCAGCATTTT; CDR3: CASSSFTGLRGNQPQHF
J: TRBJ2-3; D: TRBD2; length: 18; size: NA; V: TRBV13; DNA: TGTGCCAGCAGCTTGTCACTAGCGGGTCCGACTAGCACAGATACGCAGTATTTT; CDR3: CASSLSLAGPTSTDTQYF
J: TRBJ2-2; D: TRBD2; length: 18; size: NA; V: TRBV9; DNA: TGTGCCAGCAGCGTCGAATTTTTGACTAGCGCAAGGGTCGGGGAGCTGTTTTTT; CDR3: CASSVEFLTSARVGELFF
J: TRBJ1-2; D: NA; length: 13; size: NA; V: TRBV29-1; DNA: TGCAGCGTTGAAGATTACAGGGTGAGGGGCTACACCTTC; CDR3: CSVEDYRVRGYTF
J: TRBJ1-4; D: NA; length: 15; size: NA; V: TRBV5-6; DNA: TGTGCCAGCAGCTATCCGACAGGAACTAATGAAAAACTGTTTTTT; CDR3: CASSYPTGTNEKLFF
J: TRBJ2-7; D: NA; length: 12; size: NA; V: TRBV19; DNA: TGTGCCAGTAGTCGGGGGACCTACGAGCAGTACTTC; CDR3: CASSRGTYEQYF
J: TRBJ2-3; D: TRBD2; length: 15; size: once; V: TRBV2; DNA: TGTGCCAGCAGACGTAGCGGGGGTCGCACAGATACGCAGTATTTT; CDR3: CASRRSGGRTDTQYF
J: TRBJ2-5; D: TRBD2; length: 16; size: NA; V: TRBV4-2; DNA: TGTGCCAGCAACCCCGGGGGGACTAGCGGTTCGGAGACCCAGTACTTC; CDR3: CASNPGGTSGSETQYF
J: TRBJ1-1; D: NA; length: 11; size: few; V: TRBV20-1; DNA: TGCAGTGTCCGCGTGAACACTGAAGCTTTCTTT; CDR3: CSVRVNTEAFF
J: TRBJ1-2; D: NA; length: 14; size: NA; V: TRBV7-2; DNA: TGTGCCAGCACCCCCGGCCGGGGTTCCTATGGCTACACCTTC; CDR3: CASTPGRGSYGYTF
J: TRBJ2-5; D: TRBD2; length: 16; size: NA; V: TRBV10-2; DNA: TGCGCCAGCAGTAAAGTGGGACTAGCAGGGCAAGAGACCCAGTACTTC; CDR3: CASSKVGLAGQETQYF
J: TRBJ2-7; D: NA; length: 12; size: NA; V: TRBV19; DNA: TGTGCCAGTAGTATAGGGGGCCAGGCGCAGTACTTC; CDR3: CASSIGGQAQYF
J: TRBJ1-2; D: TRBD1; length: 17; size: few; V: TRBV5-4; DNA: TGTGCCAGCAGCTACCAAAAAAGACAGGGGTCTAGCTATGGCTACACCTTC; CDR3: CASSYQKRQGSSYGYTF